The clone carrying this TCR beta chain has at least ten counts. The CDR3 contains 15 residues. V lost 1 base and J 0 bases, leaving 9 bases between the germline ends. The V gene's germline CDR1 is SGHVS and CDR2 FNYEAQ. The data were obtained in a study of Graves' ophthalmopathy and Graves' hyperthyroidism. RNA transcripts were the template, and TCR beta CDR3 regions were amplified from them. Scientists carried out first-round RT-PCR using HTBI primers and then a second-round multiplex PCR. TCRdb re-derived calls from the multiplex PCR reads in MiXCR, one entry per CDR3 protein. Found here are over 500,000 distinct CDR3 sequences, about a fifth of them singletons; the top ten hold approximately 7.7%. A follow-up of 18 months without ophthalmopathy meant that hyperthyroidism was stable. Orbital computed tomography, thyroid ultrasound, TRAb, serum thyroxine and clinical symptoms formed the basis of diagnosis.

The chain carries TRBV7-6 and TRBJ1-1; D is uncertain. The material sequenced was peripheral blood. This TCR derives from a young woman with stable Graves' hyperthyroidism. Some clones in this sample may be carry-over from other donors' samples. CDR3 in amino acids: CASSLVGRVNTEAFF. CDR3 DNA sequence: TGTGCCAGCAGCTTAGTTGGGCGAGTGAACACTGAAGCTTTCTTT.